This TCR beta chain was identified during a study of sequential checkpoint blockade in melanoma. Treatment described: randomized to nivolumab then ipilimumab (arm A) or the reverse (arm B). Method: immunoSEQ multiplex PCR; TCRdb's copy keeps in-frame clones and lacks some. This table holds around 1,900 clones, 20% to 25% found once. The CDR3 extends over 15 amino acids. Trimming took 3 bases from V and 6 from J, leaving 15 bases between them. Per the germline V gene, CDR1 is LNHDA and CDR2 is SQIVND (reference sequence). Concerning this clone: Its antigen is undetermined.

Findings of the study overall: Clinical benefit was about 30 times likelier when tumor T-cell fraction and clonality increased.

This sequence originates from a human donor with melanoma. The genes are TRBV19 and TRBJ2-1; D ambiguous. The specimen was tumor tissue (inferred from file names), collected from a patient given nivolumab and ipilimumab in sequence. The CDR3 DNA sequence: TGTGCCAGTAGTATGGCGCCGGAATTGTTCAATGAGCAGTTCTTC. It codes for CASSMAPELFNEQFF.